Following are 22 T cell receptor beta chains from one sample sequenced in a study of cytomegalovirus exposure and HLA in healthy donors. PCR amplification relied on 60 Vbeta primers (plus 13 Jbeta primers). This table comes from immunoSEQ multiplex PCR, and its TCRdb copy is limited to in-frame clones, with some not included. The data contain 200,000 or so clones, about 77% of them singletons. Sequencing used PBMCs. The receptors come from a woman in her 30s in good health and CMV-seronegative.

The chain is built from TRBV10-1 and TRBJ1-1, with 9 bases identical to TRBD1. Germline CDR1 reads WNHNN; CDR2 reads SYGVQD (reference sequence). The CDR3 contains 15 residues. V lost 3 bases and J lost 3; bases outside the gene matches: 5. The CDR3 nucleotides read TGCGCCAGCAGTGATCCCGGACAGGGGTACACTGAAGCTTTCTTT. It translates to CASSDPGQGYTEAFF.

This chain uses TRBV30 with TRBJ1-1; TRBD1 matches at 8 bases. The CDR3 is made up of 18 amino acids. Per the germline V gene, CDR1 is GTSNPN and CDR2 is SVGIG (reference sequence). J lost 3 bases, V lost 1 base, and 16 bases had no gene match. CDR3: CAWSAFPRQGRLDTEAFF. For the CDR3, the DNA is TGTGCCTGGAGTGCCTTTCCTCGACAGGGGAGGTTGGACACTGAAGCTTTCTTT. The full variable domain, in which reference TRBV30 and TRBJ1-1 provide the parts outside the CDR3, is SQTIHQWPATLVQPVGSPLSLECTVEGTSNPNLYWYRQAAGRGLQLLFYSVGIGQISSEVPQNLSASRPQDRQFILSSKKLLLSDSGFYLCAWSAFPRQGRLDTEAFFGQGTRLTVV.

V gene TRBV4-1 combines with J gene TRBJ2-1, with 12 bases identical to TRBD2. This CDR3 has 15 residues. The germline V gene has CDR1 MGHRA and CDR2 YSYEKL. J lost 5 bases, V lost 8 bases, and 7 bases had no gene match. CDR3 protein: CASSYRLAGDNEQFF. CDR3 nucleotides: TGCGCCAGCTCCTACAGACTAGCGGGAGACAATGAGCAGTTCTTC.

This chain connects TRBV5-1 to TRBJ2-6; 9 positions agree with TRBD1. This CDR3 comprises 20 residues. CDR1 is SGHRS and CDR2 is YFSETQ in the germline V gene. V lost 4 bases, J lost 2 bases, and 16 bases stayed unmatched. CDR3 sequence: CASSRARAGTGITGANVLTF. The DNA for the CDR3 is TGCGCCAGCAGCCGCGCTAGAGCCGGGACAGGGATAACTGGGGCCAACGTCCTGACTTTC.

The chain links TRBV7-3 to TRBJ2-6; D is uncertain. Germline loops: CDR1 SGHTA, CDR2 FQGTGA. Trimming removed 5 bases at V and 1 base at J, with 9 bases between. The CDR3 covers 15 residues. Here the CDR3 DNA reads TGTGCCAGCAGCCACTACAATTCTGGGGCCAACGTCCTGACTTTC. As protein: CASSHYNSGANVLTF.

This chain joins TRBV6-1 and TRBJ2-7; 10 nucleotides match TRBD1. Germline V gene sequence: CDR1 MNHNS, CDR2 SASEGT. The trim removed 2 bases at V and 3 bases at J, leaving 7 bases unmatched. CDR3 length: 16 residues. The CDR3 DNA follows: TGTGCCAGCAGTGAAAGGGTGGGACAGGGGAACTACGAGCAGTACTTC. Its translation: CASSERVGQGNYEQYF.

The chain is built from TRBV7-6 and TRBJ1-5, with a tentative D call TRBD1 (6 bases). Germline lookup yields CDR1 SGHVS and CDR2 FNYEAQ. V was pared by 1 base and J by 3 bases, with 13 bases between. CDR3 length: 16 amino acids. The CDR3 sequence is CASSLEGGGFNQPQHF. Here the CDR3 DNA reads TGTGCCAGCAGCTTAGAGGGGGGGGGCTTCAATCAGCCCCAGCATTTT.

The CDR3 region is CASSSGLAESTDTQYF. The CDR3 coding sequence is TGTGCCAGCAGCTCTGGACTAGCGGAAAGCACAGATACGCAGTATTTT. V usage is TRBV5-6 and J usage is TRBJ2-3, with 10 bases lining up with TRBD2. V shed 3 bases, J shed 0 bases, and the junction held 4 bases outside the gene matches. This CDR3 has 16 amino acids. Germline V gives CDR1 SGHDT, CDR2 YYEEEE.

The chain joins TRBV7-9 to TRBJ2-2; 8 bases agree with TRBD1. Germline V gene sequence: CDR1 SEHNR, CDR2 FQNEAQ (reference sequence). The CDR3 is 14 residues long. Losses at the gene ends were 10 bases for V and 5 bases for J; bases not matched to a gene: 9. The DNA for the CDR3 is TGTGCCACCTCGGACAGGGCACTTACCGGGGAGCTGTTTTTT. It specifies CATSDRALTGELFF.

This chain joins TRBV28 and TRBJ1-2; TRBD1 aligns across 9 bases. The ends lost 5 bases at V and 6 bases at J; junction bases unmatched: 19. This CDR3 spans 18 amino acids. Germline V CDR1 and CDR2: MDHEN, SYDVKM. The CDR3 DNA sequence: TGTGCCAGCAGTCGGGCCGGGACAGGGAGTTACCACGGAAATGGCTACACCTTC. Protein sequence: CASSRAGTGSYHGNGYTF.

J is TRBJ1-1 and V is TRBV9, with a weak D call TRBD1 (5 bases). This CDR3 is 13 amino acids long. Germline loops: CDR1 SGDLS, CDR2 YYNGEE. V was shortened by 2 bases and J by 2 bases, with 7 bases between the two germline ends. Here the CDR3 DNA reads TGTGCCAGCAGCGTGGGGCCTAACACTGAAGCTTTCTTT. Residues: CASSVGPNTEAFF.

The CDR3 nucleotides read TGTGCCAGCAGTTTTTCACTAGCGGGAGTAAATGAGCAGTTCTTC. Amino acid sequence: CASSFSLAGVNEQFF. The chain links TRBV28 to TRBJ2-1; 11 bases align to TRBD2. The CDR3 consists of 15 residues. Losses at the gene ends were 3 bases for V and 7 bases for J; bases not matched to a gene: 5. Germline CDR1 reads MDHEN; CDR2 reads SYDVKM.

The rearrangement joins TRBV28 to TRBJ2-2; 7 bases are shared with TRBD1. Germline assignment: CDR1 MDHEN and CDR2 SYDVKM. The CDR3 has 16 residues. V shed 1 base and J 4 bases; nucleotides not matched to a gene: 6. CDR3: CASSLFEGAGTGELFF. CDR3 nucleotides: TGTGCCAGCAGTTTATTTGAGGGGGCGGGCACCGGGGAGCTGTTTTTT.

To note about this clone: Other DNA sequences from this sample encode an identical CDR3 as well. The rearrangement joins TRBV27 to TRBJ2-7; TRBD1 aligns across 8 bases. V trimming: 2 bases; J trimming: 3 bases; junction bases outside the gene matches: 9. This CDR3 comprises 16 residues. Germline CDR1 is MNHEY and CDR2 is SMNVEV (reference sequence). CDR3 region: CASSLRRGDRSYEQYF. The CDR3 DNA sequence: TGTGCCAGCAGTTTAAGGCGAGGGGACAGGAGCTACGAGCAGTACTTC.

This clone has a single count. This chain joins TRBV28 and TRBJ1-2, with 8 bases aligning to TRBD1. V lost 2 bases, J lost 4 bases, and 9 bases stayed unmatched. Germline V gene lookup returns CDR1 MDHEN and CDR2 SYDVKM. The CDR3 is made up of 16 amino acids. In DNA form, the CDR3 reads TGTGCCAGCAGTTTACTCAGGACAGGGAAAGGCTATGGCTACACCTTC. Protein product: CASSLLRTGKGYGYTF.

V is TRBV4-1 and J is TRBJ2-7; 10 bases are shared with TRBD1. V was clipped by 0 bases and J by 3 bases; unmatched bases: 2. Germline-derived CDR1 and CDR2 are MGHRA and YSYEKL. This CDR3 has 15 residues. The CDR3 coding sequence is TGCGCCAGCAGCCAAGATGACAGGGGGCTCTACGAGCAGTACTTC. This encodes CASSQDDRGLYEQYF.

This clone was seen only a few times. This sequence joins TRBV30 and TRBJ1-3; possible D gene TRBD1, 5 bases. The CDR3 is 14 residues long. Trimming removed 4 bases at V and 3 bases at J, with 13 bases between. Germline V gene data show CDR1 as GTSNPN and CDR2 as SVGIG (reference sequence). CDR3 amino acids: CAWIGGGVGNTIYF. Here the CDR3 DNA reads TGTGCCTGGATAGGTGGAGGGGTTGGAAACACCATATATTTT.

The V call is TRBV6-1, the J call TRBJ2-2, with TRBD1 as a possible D gene (5 bases). Germline V lookup: CDR1 MNHNS, CDR2 SASEGT. Trimming shortened V by 6 bases and J by 9 bases, and 11 bases separated the two germline ends. The CDR3 extends over 12 amino acids. The CDR3 loop reads CASSQGVRELFF. The CDR3 bases are TGTGCCAGCAGCCAAGGGGTCCGGGAGCTGTTTTTT.

The chain combines TRBV18 with TRBJ1-2; TRBD1 matches at 7 bases. The germline CDR1 and CDR2 sequences are KGHSH and LQKENI. The CDR3 has 13 residues. The V and J ends lost 4 bases and 4 bases, in that order; junction bases with no gene match: 3. The CDR3 spells CASSLQGSYGYTF. The DNA of the CDR3 is TGTGCCAGCTCACTACAGGGGAGCTATGGCTACACCTTC.

This clone was seen just once. The gene calls are TRBV5-1 and TRBJ2-7; 11 bases map to TRBD2. V was pared by 3 bases and J by 4 bases, with 6 bases of the junction left unmatched. CDR3 length: 15 residues. Germline V gene lookup returns CDR1 SGHRS and CDR2 YFSETQ. The CDR3 nucleotides are TGCGCCAGCAGCTATGGGACTAGCGGAACTTACGAGCAGTACTTC. This encodes CASSYGTSGTYEQYF.

V usage is TRBV13 and J usage is TRBJ1-5, with D hard to call. The CDR3 covers 14 residues. Trimming left V 5 bases short and J 6 bases short, with 14 bases between. Per the germline V gene, CDR1 is PRHDT and CDR2 is FYEKMQ (reference sequence). DNA for the CDR3: TGTGCCAGCAGCCGGGGAGTAGGGAGTCAGCCCCAGCATTTT. Translation gives CASSRGVGSQPQHF.

Notes on this clone: The sample has other DNA sequences that encode this CDR3 too. The chain couples TRBV7-9 to TRBJ2-5; 7 bases fit TRBD1. The CDR3 spans 14 residues. The V gene end was trimmed by 1 base and the J gene end by 1 base; junction bases not matched to a gene: 0. Germline V gene lookup returns CDR1 SEHNR and CDR2 FQNEAQ (reference sequence). The CDR3 reads CASSLGQGQETQYF. In DNA, the CDR3 is TGTGCCAGCAGCTTAGGACAGGGCCAAGAGACCCAGTACTTC.